This entry describes one T cell receptor beta chain. Its antigen target is currently unknown. No base quality information exists; no much larger clone differs at one position. The library came from the immunoSEQ multiplex PCR assay. For the multiplex PCR, a mixture combining 60 forward primers for TCR Vbeta segments and 13 reverse primers for TCR Jbeta segments was used. A multiplex PCR assay on genomic DNA amplified the CDR3 region of rearranged TCR beta genes. The amplified TCR beta libraries were sequenced on the Illumina HiSeq System as 87-base-pair reads. The original methods were these. A later analysis tallied 75 million to 85 million unique TCR beta chains across the 550 to 850 repertoires, and about 12 million of those chains were shared by two or more donors. Raw reads were error-corrected and collapsed into unique sequences with a nearest-neighbor algorithm that merged closely related sequences to remove PCR and sequencing errors. Alignment of CDR3 sequences to IMGT reference sequences was used to assign V, D and J gene segments. For a sequence to be retained, a match of at least six nucleotides was required to both a V gene segment and a J gene segment. Rearrangements were classified as productive when the CDR3 lacked stop codons and remained in frame with V and J, and all other rearrangements were classified as non-productive. CDR3 was defined according to IMGT convention as the region running from the second conserved V-encoded cysteine to the conserved J-encoded phenylalanine. The earlier analysis of some 550 of the donors excluded any sequence lacking an unambiguous match to a single V gene segment. In an earlier analysis of 587 of the donors, V segments were called functional above 56.7% productive rearrangements and were called segregating when the between-donor standard deviation exceeded 5%. A statistical classification framework was developed to diagnose cytomegalovirus status using the catalog of TCR beta chain sequences. V and J gene assignment, in a later analysis, came from comparing TCR nucleotide sequences with IMGT/GENE-DB human TR gene sequences. Using the TCRdist pipeline, a later analysis assigned CDR3 sequences along with most-parsimonious VDJ recombination scenarios. In a later analysis, each TCR beta chain was defined by its CDR3 amino acid sequence together with its V-gene family, and reads without a unique V-gene family were excluded. A later analysis removed 592 highly shared, low-generation-probability nucleotide sequences to deal with suspected cross-contamination and a sequencing artifact. For each public chain, a later analysis derived a clonal expansion index from normalized ranks of inferred template counts within each repertoire. A later analysis computed generation probabilities with a VDJ recombination model fitted to out-of-frame rearrangements, and checked the results against IGoR. In a later analysis, TCR-TCR, TCR-HLA and TCR-CMV co-occurrence was scored with hypergeometric tests, and a repertoire-size bias correction was applied to TCR pairs. False discovery rates were estimated in a later analysis by permuting HLA or CMV assignments 20 times. In a later analysis, co-occurring TCRs were grouped with DBSCAN, and TCRdist sequence similarity was added when clustering was performed within HLA-allele-positive subsets. Repertoires with fewer than 30,000 or more than 120,000 public chains were left out of co-occurrence clustering, as were about five repertoires with anomalous nucleotide sharing. As stored in TCRdb, this immuneACCESS dataset retains in-frame rearrangements with V and J assigned. A fraction of the clones does not appear; measured against another copy, unresolved V genes explain less than half of the discrepancy, and the remainder lacks a known reason. That table supplies the V and J calls and clone size; D and trimming were determined from the DNA. In all, the sample holds roughly 180,000 clones, and 80% of those were seen once. The top ten constitute around 7% of the sample.

The cohort consisted of 600 or so healthy bone marrow donors. All cohort members were sampled while nominally healthy, although unrecorded immune exposures were likely present. The donor tested CMV seropositive and was one of the 289 seropositive cohort members. A peripheral blood sample was provided by each donor, and peripheral blood mononuclear cells were used for TCR beta sequencing. The Qiagen DNeasy Blood Extraction Kit was used to extract genomic DNA from the blood cell samples. The data belong to a study of cytomegalovirus exposure and HLA in healthy donors (dated by TCRdb to about 2017). Describing the broader study: An earlier analysis of several hundred of the donors reported about 280 Gb of sequence data and around 120 million unique TCR beta sequences obtained from 150 million to 200 million T cells. An early release that covered some 630 HLA-typed donors contained approximately 290 gigabases of sequencing data and 70 million to 100 million unique TCR sequences. The genetic ancestry cluster associated with self-reported Caucasian donors included 81% of the 398 genotyped donors. The study aimed to test whether signatures of past pathogen exposure could be identified by cataloging public T cell receptors. The T cell repertoires of around 670 subjects were profiled by immunosequencing and related to cytomegalovirus serostatus. Besides the first cohort of around 700 subjects, a separate validation cohort made up of some 110 different subjects was used. To predict cytomegalovirus infection status, the study brought together high-throughput TCR immunosequencing, statistical association of individual TCRs with disease status, and machine learning. A later analysis re-examined previously published TCR beta repertoires from 600 to 700 donors and added high-resolution HLA genotyping to investigate patterns of TCR occurrence. Rather than using new phenotypic data, the later analysis identified candidate immune exposures from TCR beta sequences and from how often those sequences occurred across donors. An earlier analysis of roughly 600 of the donors used high-throughput TCR beta sequencing to judge whether each TCR beta V gene segment behaved as functional or pseudogenic. Donor age, sex, ethnicity and CMV serostatus were collected together with the repertoire data. Genome-wide SNP genotypes for about 65% of the 666 donors were used in a later genetic analysis, which treated that subset as a discovery cohort. All discovery cohort repertoires had been generated using a single sequencing platform. HLA typing covered class I and class II loci at four-digit resolution. The number of donors typed differed by locus, with roughly 620-630 for A, B, C, DRB1 and DQB1, around 520 for DQA1, 600 to 610 for DPA1, and around 460 for DPB1. Roughly five DR-DQ haplotypes were treated as single units for association and clustering because of strong linkage in the cohort. Across around 400 genotyped donors of the cohort, an average of approximately 200,000 unique TCR beta nucleotide sequences per donor were sequenced, and approximately 19% of those sequences were non-productive.

The study at large found these results: In a later analysis, TCR association rates were found to vary across HLA loci, with the most associated TCRs seen for DRB1 alleles and the fewest for HLA-C alleles. In vitro tests confirmed that three of the cytomegalovirus-associated TCR beta chains recognize cytomegalovirus antigens. In an earlier analysis of roughly 500 of the donors, most TCR beta V segments appeared in productive rearrangements about 87% or about 30% of the time, broadly matching IMGT annotations. A cluster of highly shared sequence variants was judged likely to be a technical artifact of the sequencing pipeline. A further reported finding was that TCR beta sequences accurately predicted the HLA-A and HLA-B alleles for most subjects in the first cohort. It was suggested by the authors that the approach could potentially be generalized to other disease states and immunological phenotypes. Over 15 rarely observed V segments, including chromosome 9 orphons, were excluded from the earlier analysis of approximately 500 of the donors because counts were too low. While some public TCRs were present in many individuals, most TCR sequences turned up only very rarely across donors. A later analysis found that HLA-associated TCR beta chains were more clonally expanded and had lower generation probabilities than equally common non-associated chains. In a later analysis, most CMV-associated TCR beta chains were found to appear HLA-restricted, with HLA associations seemingly driven largely by CMV exposure. Specific HLA alleles were associated with over 15,000 TCR beta sequences at a false discovery rate of 0.05 in a later analysis. The cohort was sequenced for TCR beta chains only, and without alpha or paired-chain data the features that could be detected were limited. Because some donors lacked HLA typing at each locus, the association tests relied only on the typed subset. In a later analysis, several top co-occurrence clusters were reported to appear linked to parvovirus B19, influenza, CMV and Epstein-Barr virus. For the cohort, immune exposure information was limited to CMV serostatus. Strong co-occurrence of HLA alleles, especially DR and DQ, made assigning TCR associations to individual alleles difficult. Presence/absence analyses assumed roughly uniform sequencing depth across donors, an assumption that may not hold. A later genetic analysis reported fewer N-insertions in productive TCRs among donors in an Asian-associated ancestry cluster than the approximately 670-donor mean. Correlated functional status among segregating V segments might reflect linkage disequilibrium, but an unknown experimental factor could not be ruled out. The classifier was reported to diagnose cytomegalovirus status with high specificity and sensitivity in both the original cohort and the validation cohort. In the study, some 160 TCR beta chains were listed as associated with cytomegalovirus. A later genetic analysis associated a missense DCLRE1C variant with V-gene and J-gene trimming of TCR beta chains, and an independent cohort replicated the association.

This TCR derives from a man between 25 and 39 years old in good health and CMV-seropositive. Sequenced material: PBMCs.

This receptor carries the CDR3 CASSHNTPREGYTF. The DNA is TGCGCCAGCAGCCATAACACACCACGGGAGGGCTACACCTTC. This receptor chain uses TRBV4-1 and TRBJ1-2, with the D gene uncertain. The germline V gene sets CDR1 to MGHRA and CDR2 to YSYEKL. V and J are truncated by 3 bases and 8 bases respectively, leaving an intervening sequence of 16 bases. From the cysteine up to the phenylalanine, the CDR3 has a length of 14 residues. Kept here is only the CDR3 DNA, which spans 42 bases and is read in frame from base 1.